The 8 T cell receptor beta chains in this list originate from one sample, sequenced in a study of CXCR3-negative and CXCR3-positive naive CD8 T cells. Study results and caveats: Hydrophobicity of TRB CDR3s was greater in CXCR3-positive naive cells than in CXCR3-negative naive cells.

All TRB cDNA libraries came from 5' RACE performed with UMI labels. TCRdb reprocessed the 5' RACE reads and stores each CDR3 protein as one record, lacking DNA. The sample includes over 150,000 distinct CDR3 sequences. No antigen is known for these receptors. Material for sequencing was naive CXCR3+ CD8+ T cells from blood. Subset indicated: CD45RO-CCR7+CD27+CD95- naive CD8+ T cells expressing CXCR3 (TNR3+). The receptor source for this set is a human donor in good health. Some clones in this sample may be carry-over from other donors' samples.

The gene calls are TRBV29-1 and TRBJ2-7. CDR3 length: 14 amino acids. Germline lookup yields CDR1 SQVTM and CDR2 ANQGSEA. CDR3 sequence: CSVGGSFEAYEQYF.

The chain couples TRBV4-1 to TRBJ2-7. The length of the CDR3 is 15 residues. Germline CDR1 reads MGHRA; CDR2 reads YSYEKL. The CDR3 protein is CASSLSSSWSYEQYF.

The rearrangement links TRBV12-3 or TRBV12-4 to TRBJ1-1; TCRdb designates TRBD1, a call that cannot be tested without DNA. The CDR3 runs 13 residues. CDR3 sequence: CASRDRQNTEAFF.

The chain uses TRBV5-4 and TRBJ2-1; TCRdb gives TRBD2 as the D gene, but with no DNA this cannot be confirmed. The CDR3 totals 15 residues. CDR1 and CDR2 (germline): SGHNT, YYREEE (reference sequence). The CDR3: CASSLGTSPIDEQFF.

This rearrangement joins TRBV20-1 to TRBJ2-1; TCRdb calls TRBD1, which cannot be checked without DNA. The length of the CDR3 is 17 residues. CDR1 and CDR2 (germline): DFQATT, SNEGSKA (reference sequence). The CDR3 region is CSARGPSGGAGVYEQFF.

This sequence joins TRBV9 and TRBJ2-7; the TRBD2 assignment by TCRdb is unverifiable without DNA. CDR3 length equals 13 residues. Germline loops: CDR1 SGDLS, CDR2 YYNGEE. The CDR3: CASSQWGGDEQYF.

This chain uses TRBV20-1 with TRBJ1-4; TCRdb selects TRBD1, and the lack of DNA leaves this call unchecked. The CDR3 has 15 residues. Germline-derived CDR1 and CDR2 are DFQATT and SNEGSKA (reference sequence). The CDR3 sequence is CSARDPDRGPEKLFF.

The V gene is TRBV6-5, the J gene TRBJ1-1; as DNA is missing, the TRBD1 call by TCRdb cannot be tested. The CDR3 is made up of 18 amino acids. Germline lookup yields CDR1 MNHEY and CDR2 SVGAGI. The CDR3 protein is CASSHLRYARTEPTEAFF.